Listed below are T cell receptor beta chains from one sample, sequenced in a study of blood T cell repertoires in COVID-19. Profiled with immunoSEQ multiplex PCR; TCRdb holds only in-frame clones, not every one. Found here are approximately 200,000 clones, approximately 83% of them singletons; the top ten hold 1.3%. The sample consisted of PBMCs or T cells enriched from blood (not recorded which). The origin of the receptors is a woman between 40 and 50 years old with acute COVID-19. Each CDR3 is given with its conserved first and last residue. The D gene is left open where the match is weak. A clone size is listed for some rows: how often the clone was seen (once, few, many), or a class if it is expanded.

TRBJ2-1,.,TRBD1,TRBV27,TGTGCCAGCAGTTTAGTTTCGGGACAGCTAGTTGAGCAGTTCTTC,CASSLVSGQLVEQFF
TRBJ2-1,few,.,TRBV11-3,TGTGCCAGCAGCTTAGAAGGACAGCGTAATGAGCAGTTCTTC,CASSLEGQRNEQFF
TRBJ2-7,.,.,TRBV4-3,TGCGCCAGCAGCCAAGCTCTTCGTATCTACGAGCAGTACTTC,CASSQALRIYEQYF
TRBJ1-2,once,.,TRBV5-4,TGTGCCAGCTTACCTAATCCGGGGGGAAACTATGGCTACACCTTC,CASLPNPGGNYGYTF
TRBJ2-1,.,TRBD1,TRBV14,TGTGCCAGCAGCCGGGACAGGGGGCGCGGTGAGCAGTTCTTC,CASSRDRGRGEQFF
TRBJ2-1,.,.,TRBV5-1,TGCGCCAGCAGCTTGGACGCGGTCTCCTACAATGAGCAGTTCTTC,CASSLDAVSYNEQFF
TRBJ2-5,.,TRBD2,TRBV5-1,TGCGCCAGCAGCTTGTTTCGGGAGGCCCACCAAGAGACCCAGTACTTC,CASSLFREAHQETQYF
TRBJ1-1,.,.,TRBV20-1,TGCAGTGCAGGGGCTTGGGGTGAAGCTTTCTTT,CSAGAWGEAFF
TRBJ1-1,.,.,TRBV5-6,TGTGCCAGCAGTACCGGTATTTCGGCTTTCTTT,CASSTGISAFF
TRBJ2-1,few,.,TRBV6-5,TGTGCCAGCAGATCAGGGGATACGGGAAGCAATGAGCAGTTCTTC,CASRSGDTGSNEQFF
TRBJ1-6,.,.,TRBV10-3,TGTGCCATCAGTGCCGGGGTTTCAAATTCACCCCTCCACTTT,CAISAGVSNSPLHF
TRBJ1-2,.,.,TRBV30,TGTGCCTGGAGTCTAGGACAGAACTATGGCTACACCTTC,CAWSLGQNYGYTF
TRBJ2-1,.,TRBD1,TRBV27,TGTGCCAGCAGTTTGTTGGGACAGGATTACAATGAGCAGTTCTTC,CASSLLGQDYNEQFF
TRBJ1-5,.,TRBD1,TRBV28,TGTGCCAGCAGCCCAATCCGGGACAGTTATAATCAGCCCCAGCATTTT,CASSPIRDSYNQPQHF
TRBJ1-1,.,.,TRBV29-1,TGCAGCGTTGAAAAGGGCGGGACTGAAGCTTTCTTT,CSVEKGGTEAFF
TRBJ2-7,.,.,TRBV13,TGTGCCAGCAGCATCGAGCCAGGGAACTACGAGCAGTACTTC,CASSIEPGNYEQYF
TRBJ1-6,.,.,TRBV6-4,TGTGCCAGCAGTGACTTGGGACATCCTAATTCACCCCTCCACTTT,CASSDLGHPNSPLHF